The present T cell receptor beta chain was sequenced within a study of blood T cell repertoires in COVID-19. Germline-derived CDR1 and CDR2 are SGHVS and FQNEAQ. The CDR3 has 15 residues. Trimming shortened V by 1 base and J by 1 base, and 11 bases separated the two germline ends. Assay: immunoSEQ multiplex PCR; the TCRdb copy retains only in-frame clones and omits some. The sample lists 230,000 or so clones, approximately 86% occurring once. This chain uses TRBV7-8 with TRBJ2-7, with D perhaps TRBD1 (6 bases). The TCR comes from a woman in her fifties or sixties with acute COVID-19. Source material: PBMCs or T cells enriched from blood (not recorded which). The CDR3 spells CASSLVRDTSYEQYF. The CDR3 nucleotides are TGTGCCAGCAGCTTAGTTCGGGACACATCCTACGAGCAGTACTTC.